A selection of T cell receptor beta chains follows, all from one sample in a study of cytotoxic CD8 clonotypes in ibrutinib-treated CLL. TCRdb keeps only in-frame clones here, not all; method: immunoSEQ multiplex PCR. The profile covers a few hundred thousand clones, with 80% appearing a single time and 6.5% to 8.5% taken by the ten largest. The sample consisted of PBMCs, taken before ibrutinib treatment. Every receptor here comes from a human donor with chronic lymphocytic leukemia. The CDR3 runs from the conserved cysteine through the conserved F or W. Each record gives: D gene, clone size, J gene, V gene, CDR3 protein, CDR3 DNA. The D gene is left open where the match is weak. Expanded clones get a size class; other rows say once, few or many, or leave the size out.

- - TRBJ2-7 TRBV4-3 CASSPQTDSYEQYF TGCGCCAGCAGCCCACAGACAGACTCCTACGAGCAGTACTTC
- once TRBJ2-5 TRBV27 CASTAALGDQETQYF TGTGCCAGCACCGCAGCCCTAGGAGACCAAGAGACCCAGTACTTC
- - TRBJ1-1 TRBV30 CAVGEGRGNTEAFF TGTGCCGTAGGAGAGGGCAGGGGGAACACTGAAGCTTTCTTT
- - TRBJ2-7 TRBV6-6 CASSPGGEQYF TGTGCCAGCAGCCCTGGGGGCGAGCAGTACTTC
- - TRBJ2-3 TRBV15 CATSSVRGGDTQYF TGTGCCACCAGCAGTGTCCGTGGGGGAGATACGCAGTATTTT
- - TRBJ1-3 TRBV25-1 CASSSWGSRSGNTIYF TGTGCCAGCAGTTCTTGGGGCAGCCGCTCTGGAAACACCATATATTTT
TRBD2 - TRBJ2-1 TRBV19 CASSRLAGVDNEQFF TGTGCCAGTAGCAGACTAGCGGGGGTTGACAATGAGCAGTTCTTC
TRBD2 - TRBJ2-3 TRBV9 CASSVRREGTDTQYF TGTGCCAGCAGCGTACGTCGGGAGGGCACAGATACGCAGTATTTT
- - TRBJ2-7 TRBV11-2 CASSLQVQGTYEQYF TGTGCCAGCAGCTTACAGGTTCAGGGAACCTACGAGCAGTACTTC
- few TRBJ2-2 TRBV9 CASSVAPTNTGELFF TGTGCCAGCAGCGTAGCGCCGACGAACACCGGGGAGCTGTTTTTT
- once TRBJ2-1 TRBV6-5 CASSYFGSRYNEQFF TGTGCCAGCAGTTATTTCGGGAGCAGGTACAATGAGCAGTTCTTC
- few TRBJ1-1 TRBV19 CASTRGYTEAFF TGTGCCAGTACCCGAGGGTACACTGAAGCTTTCTTT
TRBD2 - TRBJ2-7 TRBV5-4 CASSLPLAGGGEQYF TGTGCCAGCAGCCTGCCACTAGCGGGCGGGGGGGAGCAGTACTTC
TRBD2 - TRBJ2-7 TRBV4-1 CASSQKGVGAGGPYEQYF TGCGCCAGCAGCCAAAAGGGGGTAGGCGCGGGAGGCCCCTACGAGCAGTACTTC
- - TRBJ2-2 TRBV6-1 CASSMWSSFPGELFF TGTGCCAGCAGTATGTGGAGTAGTTTTCCAGGGGAGCTGTTTTTT
TRBD1 few TRBJ2-7 TRBV4-1 CASSQTPGQGSYEQYF TGCGCCAGCAGCCAAACACCGGGACAGGGTTCCTACGAGCAGTACTTC
TRBD1 - TRBJ1-4 TRBV19 CASSIGQGLEKLFF TGTGCCAGTAGTATTGGACAGGGGTTGGAAAAACTGTTTTTT
TRBD1 - TRBJ1-1 TRBV9 CASSMGQGSTEAFF TGTGCCAGCAGCATGGGACAGGGAAGTACTGAAGCTTTCTTT
- - TRBJ2-1 TRBV29-1 CSVERPGNEQFF TGCAGCGTTGAAAGGCCAGGCAATGAGCAGTTCTTC
TRBD2 - TRBJ2-3 TRBV25-1 CASSDLGLAGGGPDTQYF TGTGCCAGCAGTGATCTAGGACTAGCGGGAGGAGGGCCAGATACGCAGTATTTT
- - TRBJ2-7 TRBV5-1 CASSTRPGSTYEQYF TGCGCCAGCAGCACGAGACCCGGGTCAACCTACGAGCAGTACTTC
TRBD1 - TRBJ2-7 TRBV7-6 CASSLGTGTYEQYF TGTGCCAGCAGCTTGGGGACAGGGACCTACGAGCAGTACTTC
- - TRBJ2-3 TRBV20-1 CSARLDVQYF TGCAGTGCTAGGTTAGATGTGCAGTATTTT
- - TRBJ1-2 TRBV29-1 CSVEVGAYGYTF TGCAGCGTTGAAGTTGGGGCATATGGCTACACCTTC
- once TRBJ2-1 TRBV21-1 CASSKVGRARTSGDSYNEQFF TGTGCCAGCAGCAAAGTGGGCAGGGCACGAACTTCGGGAGACTCCTACAATGAGCAGTTCTTC
- - TRBJ2-3 TRBV7-9 CASSLAADTDTQYF TGTGCCAGCAGCTTAGCCGCAGATACAGATACGCAGTATTTT
- few TRBJ1-5 TRBV7-2 CASSLGPSDQPQHF TGTGCCAGCAGCTTAGGACCGTCTGATCAGCCCCAGCATTTT
- - TRBJ2-7 TRBV28 CASSLGLAEQYF TGTGCCAGCAGCCTCGGTCTAGCTGAGCAGTACTTC
- - TRBJ1-2 TRBV10-3 CAISEQQGRANYGYTF TGTGCCATCAGTGAGCAACAGGGTAGGGCTAACTATGGCTACACCTTC